The 14 T cell receptor beta chains below were found in one sample sequenced in a study of control samples from healthy donors and cancer patients. This table comes from immunoSEQ multiplex PCR, and its TCRdb copy is limited to in-frame clones, with some not included. The table records more than 95,000 clones, 85% to 95% of them present only once. Sequencing was performed on blood. The source is a man aged 25 to 40 in good health.

The V and J genes are TRBV5-6 and TRBJ2-1; the match to TRBD1 covers 12 bases. Germline V gene sequence: CDR1 SGHDT, CDR2 YYEEEE. V dropped 4 bases and J dropped 2; count of bases not matched to a gene: 7. The CDR3 totals 17 residues. This CDR3 reads CASSEPGQGAPYNEQFF. CDR3 DNA sequence: TGTGCCAGCAGCGAACCGGGACAGGGGGCCCCCTACAATGAGCAGTTCTTC. Filled out from reference TRBV5-6 and TRBJ2-1, the complete variable domain reads DAGVTQSPTHLIKTRGQQVTLRCSPKSGHDTVSWYQQALGQGPQFIFQYYEEEERQRGNFPDRFSGHQFPNYSSELNVNALLLGDSALYLCASSEPGQGAPYNEQFFGPGTRLTVL.

This clone was picked up one time. This chain links TRBV5-1 with TRBJ1-1; 9 nucleotides agree with TRBD1. The CDR3 runs to 15 residues. Germline V CDR1 and CDR2: SGHRS, YFSETQ. V shed 3 bases, J shed 11 bases, and the junction held 14 bases outside the gene matches. DNA for the CDR3: TGCGCCAGCAGCTACAGCGGACAGGGGACCCTATCGGCTTTCTTT. Translated, it gives CASSYSGQGTLSAFF.

CDR3 region: CASSEEGGMVRETQYF. CDR3 coding DNA: TGTGCCAGCAGTGAAGAGGGAGGGATGGTGCGGGAGACCCAGTACTTC. The chain uses TRBV6-1 and TRBJ2-5; TRBD2 matches 7 bases. The V gene end was trimmed by 1 base and the J gene end by 5 bases; junction bases not matched to a gene: 10. This CDR3 comprises 16 residues. The germline V gene has CDR1 MNHNS and CDR2 SASEGT.

This sequence joins TRBV24-1 and TRBJ2-3; 7 nucleotides align to TRBD1. CDR3 length: 14 amino acids. Germline CDR1 KGHDR, CDR2 SFDVKD. V lost 9 bases to trimming and J lost 6 bases; unmatched junction nucleotides: 11. CDR3 amino acids: CATHGTGAGDTQYF. Written as DNA, the CDR3 is TGTGCCACCCATGGTACAGGGGCCGGGGATACGCAGTATTTT.

The chain recombines TRBV6-7 with TRBJ2-1; no firm D call. TRBV6-7 is an open reading frame, and its role is uncertain. V was cut by 0 bases and J by 4 bases, with 7 bases left in between. The CDR3 loop spans 14 amino acids. CDR3 sequence (DNA): TGTGCCAGCAGTTACTCGCCAGGATACAATGAGCAGTTCTTC. It encodes CASSYSPGYNEQFF.

The chain recombines TRBV2 with TRBJ1-5; tentative D call: TRBD1 (5 bases). CDR1 and CDR2 from the germline V gene are SNHLY and FYNNEI. The CDR3 contains 20 residues. V lost 2 bases to trimming and J lost 5 bases, with 28 bases between them. DNA for the CDR3: TGTGCCAGCAGTGAAAATGTCGGGGCGGTGGGAAGCACGGGGGATCAGCCCCAGCATTTT. Translating gives CASSENVGAVGSTGDQPQHF.

The chain couples TRBV25-1 to TRBJ1-2, with TRBD1 as a possible D gene (5 bases). The CDR3 is 16 amino acids. Between the trimmed V and J ends, which lost 1 base and 4 bases, there was a span of 16 bases. Germline V gene data show CDR1 as MGHDK and CDR2 as SYGVNS. The CDR3 sequence is CASSEWGGDGSYGYTF. Here the CDR3 DNA reads TGTGCCAGCAGTGAATGGGGGGGTGACGGGAGCTATGGCTACACCTTC.

The chain uses TRBV14 and TRBJ1-4; TRBD1 is a possible D gene (6 bases). This CDR3 is built from 14 residues. Trimming shortened V by 4 bases and J by 0 bases, and 6 bases separated the two germline ends. CDR1 and CDR2 from the germline V gene are SGHDN and FVKESK. The CDR3 region has the DNA TGTGCCAGCAGCCGGACAGCAACTAATGAAAAACTGTTTTTT. Its translation is CASSRTATNEKLFF. The full variable domain, with the rest looked up from reference TRBV14 and TRBJ1-4, is EAGVTQFPSHSVIEKGQTVTLRCDPISGHDNLYWYRRVMGKEIKFLLHFVKESKQDESGMPNNRFLAERTGGTYSTLKVQPAELEDSGVYFCASSRTATNEKLFFGSGTQLSVL.

The chain couples TRBV6-1 to TRBJ1-4; unclear D gene. This CDR3 contains 16 residues. Germline CDR1 reads MNHNS; CDR2 reads SASEGT. V lost 4 bases and J 6 bases, leaving 18 bases between the germline ends. CDR3 bases: TGTGCCAGCAGTGGGGATCGGTCCGAGGGATATGAAAAACTGTTTTTT. Its translation is CASSGDRSEGYEKLFF.

The chain employs TRBV6-4 and TRBJ1-1; tentative D call: TRBD1 (6 bases). CDR1 MRHNA and CDR2 SNTAGT come from the germline V gene. The CDR3 totals 13 residues. Trimming removed 6 bases from V and 1 base from J, with 9 bases in between. CDR3 in amino acids: CASRDRPNTEAFF. The CDR3 DNA is TGTGCCAGCAGAGACAGGCCGAACACTGAAGCTTTCTTT.

This sequence joins TRBV2 and TRBJ2-7, with 9 nucleotides matching TRBD1. Germline V gene data show CDR1 as SNHLY and CDR2 as FYNNEI. There are 16 residues in the CDR3. The junction had 6 bases not matched to a gene; V was cut back by 1 base and J by 2 bases. CDR3 coding DNA: TGTGCCAGCAGTGAAGAGGGGGACAGGGTAACCTACGAGCAGTACTTC. Residues: CASSEEGDRVTYEQYF.

This clone occurred once. This chain links TRBV5-1 with TRBJ1-2; the D gene is possibly TRBD1 (5 bases). Germline assignment: CDR1 SGHRS and CDR2 YFSETQ. V lost 4 bases, J lost 2 bases, and 15 bases lay in between. This CDR3 is built from 15 residues. The CDR3 loop reads CASSQPGRQNYGYTF. The DNA for the CDR3 is TGCGCCAGCAGCCAACCGGGACGGCAAAACTATGGCTACACCTTC.

The V and J genes are TRBV7-9 and TRBJ1-4; 7 positions match TRBD1. The CDR3 covers 16 residues. V was pared by 2 bases and J by 5 bases, with 8 bases of the junction left unmatched. Germline loops: CDR1 SEHNR, CDR2 FQNEAQ (reference sequence). The CDR3 DNA is TGTGCCAGCAGCTTATTTACGGCGACAGGGAATGAAAAACTGTTTTTT. Amino acid sequence: CASSLFTATGNEKLFF.

This rearrangement joins TRBV5-5 to TRBJ1-6; no clear D gene. Germline CDR1 is SGHKS and CDR2 is YYEKEE (reference sequence). The CDR3 consists of 16 residues. V was clipped by 1 base and J by 4 bases, with 12 bases between them. This chain's CDR3 is CASSLSVGTYNSPLHF. As DNA, the CDR3 is TGTGCCAGCAGCTTGTCGGTGGGAACTTATAATTCACCCCTCCACTTT.